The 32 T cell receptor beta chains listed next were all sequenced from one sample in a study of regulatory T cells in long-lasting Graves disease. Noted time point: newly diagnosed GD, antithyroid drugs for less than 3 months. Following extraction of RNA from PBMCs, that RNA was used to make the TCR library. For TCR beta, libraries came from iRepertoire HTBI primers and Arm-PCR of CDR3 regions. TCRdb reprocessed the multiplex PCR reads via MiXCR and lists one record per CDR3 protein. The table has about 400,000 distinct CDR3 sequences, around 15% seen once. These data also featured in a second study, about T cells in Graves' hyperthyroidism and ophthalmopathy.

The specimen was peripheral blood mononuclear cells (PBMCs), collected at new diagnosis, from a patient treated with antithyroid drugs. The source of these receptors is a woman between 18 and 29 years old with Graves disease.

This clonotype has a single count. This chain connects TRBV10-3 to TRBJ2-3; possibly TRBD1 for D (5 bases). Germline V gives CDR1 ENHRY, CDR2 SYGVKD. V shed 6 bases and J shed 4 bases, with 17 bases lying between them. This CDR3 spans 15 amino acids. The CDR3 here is CAISAQAGLSDTQYF. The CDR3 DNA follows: TGTGCCATCAGCGCCCAGGCAGGGTTGTCAGATACGCAGTATTTT.

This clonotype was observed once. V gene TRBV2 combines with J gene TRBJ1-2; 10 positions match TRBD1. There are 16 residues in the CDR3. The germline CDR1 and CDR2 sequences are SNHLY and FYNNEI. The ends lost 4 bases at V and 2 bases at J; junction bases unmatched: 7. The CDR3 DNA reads TGTGCCAGCAGTGCCGGCGGGACAGGGGAAAACTATGGCTACACCTTC. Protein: CASSAGGTGENYGYTF.

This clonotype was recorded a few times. CDR3 DNA: TGTGCCAGCAGGGACCAGGGAACTTCCACCCACTTT. It codes for CASRDQGTSTHF. The J gene is TRBJ1-6, the V gene TRBV6-1, with D possibly matching TRBD1 (5 bases). Germline V gives CDR1 MNHNS, CDR2 SASEGT. V gave up 6 bases and J gave up 18 bases, with 18 bases separating them. This CDR3 is built from 12 residues.

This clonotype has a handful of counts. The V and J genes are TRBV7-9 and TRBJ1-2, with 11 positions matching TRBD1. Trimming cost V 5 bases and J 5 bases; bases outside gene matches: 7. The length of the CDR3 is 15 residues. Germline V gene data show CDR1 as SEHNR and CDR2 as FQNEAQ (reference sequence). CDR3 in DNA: TGTGCCAGCAGCCAAGAAGGGACAGGGGGATATGGCTACACCTTC. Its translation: CASSQEGTGGYGYTF. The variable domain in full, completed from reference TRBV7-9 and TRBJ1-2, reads DTGVSQNPRHKITKRGQNVTFRCDPISEHNRLYWYRQTLGQGPEFLTYFQNEAQLEKSRLLSDRFSAERPKGSFSTLEIQRTEQGDSAMYLCASSQEGTGGYGYTFGSGTRLTVV.

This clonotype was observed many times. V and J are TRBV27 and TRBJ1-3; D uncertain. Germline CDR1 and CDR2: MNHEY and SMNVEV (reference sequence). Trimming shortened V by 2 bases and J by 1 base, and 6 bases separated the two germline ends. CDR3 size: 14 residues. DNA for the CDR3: TGTGCCAGCAGTTTAACAGTTTCTGGAAACACCATATATTTT. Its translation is CASSLTVSGNTIYF.

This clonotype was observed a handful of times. In DNA, the CDR3 is TGTGCCATCAGTGAGGCTAGCGGGGGCCGACTTTGGCAGTTCTTC. This translates into CAISEASGGRLWQFF. The chain uses TRBV10-3 and TRBJ2-1, with 10 bases fitting TRBD2. This CDR3 spans 15 amino acids. The V and J ends lost 2 bases and 12 bases, in that order; junction bases with no gene match: 10. Per germline, CDR1 ENHRY and CDR2 SYGVKD.

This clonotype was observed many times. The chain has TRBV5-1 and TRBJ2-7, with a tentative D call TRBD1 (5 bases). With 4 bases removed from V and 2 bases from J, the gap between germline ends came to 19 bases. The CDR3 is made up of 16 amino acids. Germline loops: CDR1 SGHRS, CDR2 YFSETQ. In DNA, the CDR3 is TGCGCCAGCAGCCCCCAAAGCGTCAGGGCGACCTACGAGCAGTACTTC. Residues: CASSPQSVRATYEQYF.

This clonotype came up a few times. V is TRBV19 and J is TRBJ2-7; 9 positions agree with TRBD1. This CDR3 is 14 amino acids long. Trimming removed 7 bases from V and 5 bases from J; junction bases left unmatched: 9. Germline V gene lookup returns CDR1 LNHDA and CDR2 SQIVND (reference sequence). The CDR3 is CASTSRGTGNEQYF. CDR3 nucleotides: TGTGCCAGTACCTCACGAGGGACAGGGAACGAGCAGTACTTC.

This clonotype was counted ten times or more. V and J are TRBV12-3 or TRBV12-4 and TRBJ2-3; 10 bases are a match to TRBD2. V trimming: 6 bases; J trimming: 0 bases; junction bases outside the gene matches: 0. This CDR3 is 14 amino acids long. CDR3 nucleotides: TGTGCCAGCAGGACTAGCGGGAGCACAGATACGCAGTATTTT. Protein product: CASRTSGSTDTQYF.

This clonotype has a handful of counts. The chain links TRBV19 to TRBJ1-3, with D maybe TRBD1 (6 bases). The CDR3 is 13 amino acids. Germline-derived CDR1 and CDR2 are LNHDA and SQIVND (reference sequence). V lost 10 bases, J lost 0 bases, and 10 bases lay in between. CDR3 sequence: CATRTDSGNTIYF. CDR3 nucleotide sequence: TGTGCCACCCGGACAGACTCTGGAAACACCATATATTTT.

The CDR3 DNA is TGTGCCAGCAGGATGGCTTGGGCCACTGAAGCTTTCTTT. It encodes CASRMAWATEAFF. The V and J genes are TRBV6-1 and TRBJ1-1; D is unresolved. V dropped 6 bases and J dropped 4 bases, with 12 bases sitting between them. Per germline, CDR1 MNHNS and CDR2 SASEGT. CDR3 length: 13 residues.

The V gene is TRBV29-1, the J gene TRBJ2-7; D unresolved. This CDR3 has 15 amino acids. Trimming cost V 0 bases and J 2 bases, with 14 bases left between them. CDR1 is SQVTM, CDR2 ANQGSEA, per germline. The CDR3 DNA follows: TGCAGCGTTGAAGATCCTGAACTTGCACCCTACGAGCAGTACTTC. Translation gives CSVEDPELAPYEQYF.

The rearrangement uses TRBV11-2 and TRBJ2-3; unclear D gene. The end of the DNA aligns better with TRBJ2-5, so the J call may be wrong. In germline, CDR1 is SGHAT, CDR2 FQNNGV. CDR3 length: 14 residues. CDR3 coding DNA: TGTGCCAGCAGCTTAATATCGACTCGGGAGACCCAGTACTTC. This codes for CASSLISTRETQYF.

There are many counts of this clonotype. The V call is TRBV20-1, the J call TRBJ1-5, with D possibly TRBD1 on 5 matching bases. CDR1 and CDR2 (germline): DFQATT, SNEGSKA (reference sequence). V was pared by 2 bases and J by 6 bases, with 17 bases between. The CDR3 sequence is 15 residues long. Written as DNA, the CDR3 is TGCAGTGCTAGAACCCTCGGGACCGCATCTCAGCCCCAGCATTTT. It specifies CSARTLGTASQPQHF.

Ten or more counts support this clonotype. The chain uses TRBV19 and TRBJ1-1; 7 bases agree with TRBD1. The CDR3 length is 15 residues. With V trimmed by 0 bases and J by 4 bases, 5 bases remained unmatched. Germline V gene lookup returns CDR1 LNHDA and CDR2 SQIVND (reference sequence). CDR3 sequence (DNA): TGTGCCAGTAGTATAGATCGACAGGGAGGCACTGAAGCTTTCTTT. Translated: CASSIDRQGGTEAFF.

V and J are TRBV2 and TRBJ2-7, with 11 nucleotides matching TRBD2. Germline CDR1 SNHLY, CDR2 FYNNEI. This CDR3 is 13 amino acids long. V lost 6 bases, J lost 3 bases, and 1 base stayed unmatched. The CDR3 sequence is CASRGTSGYEQYF. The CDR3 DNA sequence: TGTGCCAGCAGGGGGACTAGCGGCTACGAGCAGTACTTC.

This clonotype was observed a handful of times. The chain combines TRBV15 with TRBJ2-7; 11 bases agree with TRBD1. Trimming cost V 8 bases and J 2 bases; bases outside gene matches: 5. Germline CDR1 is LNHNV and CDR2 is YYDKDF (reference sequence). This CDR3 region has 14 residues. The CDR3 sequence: CATQRDRGTYEQYF. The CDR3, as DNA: TGTGCCACCCAGCGGGACAGGGGGACCTACGAGCAGTACTTC.

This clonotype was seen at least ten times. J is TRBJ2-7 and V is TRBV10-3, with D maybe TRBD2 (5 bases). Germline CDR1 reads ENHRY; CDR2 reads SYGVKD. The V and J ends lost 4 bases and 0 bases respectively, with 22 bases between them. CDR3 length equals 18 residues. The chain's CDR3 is CAISGETNSEVYSYEQYF. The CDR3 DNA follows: TGTGCCATCAGTGGGGAGACCAATTCCGAGGTTTACTCCTACGAGCAGTACTTC.

CDR3 region: CASSLMTSGGVTGNTIYF. In DNA, the CDR3 is TGTGCCAGCAGCTTGATGACTTCAGGGGGTGTTACTGGAAACACCATATATTTT. The chain carries TRBV7-6 and TRBJ1-3, with 7 bases that match TRBD1. With V trimmed by 3 bases and J by 2 bases, 13 bases remained unmatched. Per germline, CDR1 SGHVS and CDR2 FNYEAQ. This CDR3 region has 18 residues.

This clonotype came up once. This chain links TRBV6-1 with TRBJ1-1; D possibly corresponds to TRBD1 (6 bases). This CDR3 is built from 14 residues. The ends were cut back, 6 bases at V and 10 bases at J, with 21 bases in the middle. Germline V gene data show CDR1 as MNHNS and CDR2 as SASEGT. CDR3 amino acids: CASRPTGPLGLAFF. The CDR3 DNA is TGTGCCAGCAGGCCGACAGGTCCCCTAGGGTTAGCTTTCTTT.

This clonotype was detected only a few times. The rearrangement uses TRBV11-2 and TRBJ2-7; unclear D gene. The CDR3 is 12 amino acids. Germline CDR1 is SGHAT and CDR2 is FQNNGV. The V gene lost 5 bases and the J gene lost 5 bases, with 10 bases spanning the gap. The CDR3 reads CASSLGWHEQYF. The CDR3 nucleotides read TGTGCCAGCAGCCTCGGGTGGCACGAGCAGTACTTC.

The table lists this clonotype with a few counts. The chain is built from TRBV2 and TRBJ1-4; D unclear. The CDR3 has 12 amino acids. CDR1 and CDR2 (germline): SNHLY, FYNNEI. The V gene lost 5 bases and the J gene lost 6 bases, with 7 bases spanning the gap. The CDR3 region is CASSRDDEKLFF. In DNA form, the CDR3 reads TGTGCCAGCAGTCGAGACGATGAAAAACTGTTTTTT.

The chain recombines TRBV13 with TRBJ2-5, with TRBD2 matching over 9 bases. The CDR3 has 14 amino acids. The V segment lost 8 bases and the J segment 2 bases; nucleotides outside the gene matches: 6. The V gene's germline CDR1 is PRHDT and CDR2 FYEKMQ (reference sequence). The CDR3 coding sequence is TGTGCCAGCGACGTGCGGGGGGGTCAAGAGACCCAGTACTTC. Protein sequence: CASDVRGGQETQYF.

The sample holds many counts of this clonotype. The CDR3 sequence: CASSQDTGRGNTIYF. DNA of the CDR3: TGTGCCAGCAGCCAAGATACAGGCCGTGGAAACACCATATATTTT. The chain is built from TRBV3-1 and TRBJ1-3; a possible D gene is TRBD1 (5 bases). The CDR3 extends over 15 amino acids. V shed 0 bases and J shed 3 bases, with 9 bases lying between them. Germline CDR1 LGHDT, CDR2 YNNKEL (reference sequence).

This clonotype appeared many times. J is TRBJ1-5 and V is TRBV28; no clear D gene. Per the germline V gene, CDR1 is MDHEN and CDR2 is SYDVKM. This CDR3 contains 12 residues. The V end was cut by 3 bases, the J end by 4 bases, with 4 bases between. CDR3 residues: CASSFGNQPQHF. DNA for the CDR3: TGTGCCAGCAGTTTTGGAAATCAGCCCCAGCATTTT.

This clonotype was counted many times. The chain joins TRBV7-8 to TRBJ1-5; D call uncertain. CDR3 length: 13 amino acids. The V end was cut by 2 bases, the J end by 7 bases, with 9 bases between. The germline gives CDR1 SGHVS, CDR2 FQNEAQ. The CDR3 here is CASSLTPRQPQHF. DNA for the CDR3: TGTGCCAGCAGCTTAACCCCCAGGCAGCCCCAGCATTTT.

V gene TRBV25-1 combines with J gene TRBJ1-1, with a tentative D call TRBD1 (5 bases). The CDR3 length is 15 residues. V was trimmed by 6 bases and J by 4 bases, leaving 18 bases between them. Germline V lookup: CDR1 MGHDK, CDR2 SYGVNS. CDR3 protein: CASRRALGVSTEAFF. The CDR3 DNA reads TGTGCCAGCAGACGAGCCCTAGGGGTTAGCACTGAAGCTTTCTTT.

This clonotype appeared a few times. The CDR3 here is CASTRRGSENTEAFF. The CDR3 DNA sequence: TGTGCCAGCACCCGACGGGGGTCGGAGAACACTGAAGCTTTCTTT. The J gene is TRBJ1-1, the V gene TRBV28, with D possibly TRBD1 on 5 matching bases. Germline values: CDR1 MDHEN, CDR2 SYDVKM. The CDR3 covers 15 residues. Deletions cut 7 bases from V and 1 base from J, with 16 bases between.

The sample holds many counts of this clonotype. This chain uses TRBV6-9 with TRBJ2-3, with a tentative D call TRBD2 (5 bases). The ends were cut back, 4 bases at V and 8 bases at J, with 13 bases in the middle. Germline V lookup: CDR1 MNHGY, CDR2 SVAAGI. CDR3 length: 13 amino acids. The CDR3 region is CASSSPGLVTQYF. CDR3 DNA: TGTGCCAGCAGTTCCCCGGGGTTGGTTACGCAGTATTTT.

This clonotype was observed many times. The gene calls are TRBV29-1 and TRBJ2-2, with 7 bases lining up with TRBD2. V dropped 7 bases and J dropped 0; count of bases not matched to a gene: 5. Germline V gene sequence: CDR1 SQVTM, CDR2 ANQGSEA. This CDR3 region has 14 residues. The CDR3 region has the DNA TGCAGCGCCCACAGCGGGGCGAACACCGGGGAGCTGTTTTTT. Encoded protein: CSAHSGANTGELFF.

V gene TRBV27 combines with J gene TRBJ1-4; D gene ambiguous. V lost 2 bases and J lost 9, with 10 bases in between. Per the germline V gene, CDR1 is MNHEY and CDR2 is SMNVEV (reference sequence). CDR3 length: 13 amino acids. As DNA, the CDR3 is TGTGCCAGCAGTTTACTCATCGGCAAAAAACTGTTTTTT. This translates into CASSLLIGKKLFF. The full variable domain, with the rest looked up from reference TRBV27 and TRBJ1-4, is EAQVTQNPRYLITVTGKKLTVTCSQNMNHEYMSWYRQDPGLGLRQIYYSMNVEVTDKGDVPEGYKVSRKEKRNFPLILESPSPNQTSLYFCASSLLIGKKLFFGSGTQLSVL.

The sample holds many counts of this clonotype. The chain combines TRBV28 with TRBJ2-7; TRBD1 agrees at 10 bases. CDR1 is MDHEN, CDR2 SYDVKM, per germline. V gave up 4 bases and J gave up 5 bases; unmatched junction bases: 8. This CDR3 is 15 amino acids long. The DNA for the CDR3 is TGTGCCAGCAGTTGGATTCCGGGACAGGGGAACGAGCAGTACTTC. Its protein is CASSWIPGQGNEQYF. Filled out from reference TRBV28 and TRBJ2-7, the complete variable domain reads DVKVTQSSRYLVKRTGEKVFLECVQDMDHENMFWYRQDPGLGLRLIYFSYDVKMKEKGDIPEGYSVSREKKERFSLILESASTNQTSMYLCASSWIPGQGNEQYFGPGTRLTVT.